A single sample is the source of the 31 T cell receptor beta chains below, sequenced in a study of prognosis after radiotherapy for stage I lung cancer. TCR beta CDR3 amplification from genomic DNA was performed by two-round multiplex PCR. First-round PCR used primers specific to each TRBV and TRBJ gene. TCRdb redid the calling of the multiplex PCR reads with MiXCR, one entry per CDR3 protein. Of about 20,000 distinct CDR3 sequences in the sample, around two fifths were seen once. Specimen: PBMCs, collected before or after stereotactic body radiation therapy (not recorded which). The receptors derive from a donor aged 50 or older with non-small cell lung cancer.

The chain joins TRBV28 to TRBJ1-2; TRBD1 might be the D (5 bases). In germline, CDR1 is MDHEN, CDR2 SYDVKM. V lost 7 bases and J 8 bases, leaving 26 bases between the germline ends. The CDR3 is 16 residues long. Here the CDR3 reads CASNEVGASSYGGYTF. Here the CDR3 DNA reads TGTGCCAGCAACGAAGTCGGGGCGTCCTCTTACGGGGGCTACACCTTC.

This clonotype is deemed medium-sized. The gene calls are TRBV30 and TRBJ1-3, with no clear D. Trimming took 3 bases from V and 0 from J, leaving 12 bases between them. The CDR3 length is 15 residues. Germline V lookup: CDR1 GTSNPN, CDR2 SVGIG (reference sequence). In nucleotides, the CDR3 is TGTGCCTGGAGCTGTCAACCGCCCTCTGGAAACACCATATATTTT. This translates into CAWSCQPPSGNTIYF.

The chain links TRBV11-1 to TRBJ2-2; no clear D. The CDR3 is 13 amino acids. V was shortened by 5 bases and J by 5 bases, with 9 bases between the two germline ends. CDR1 and CDR2 from the germline V gene are SGHAT and FQDESV (reference sequence). The CDR3 region is CASSRDGTGELFF. DNA for the CDR3: TGTGCCAGCAGCCGCGACGGGACCGGGGAGCTGTTTTTT. Full variable domain (missing parts from reference TRBV11-1 and TRBJ2-2): EAEVAQSPRYKITEKSQAVAFWCDPISGHATLYWYRQILGQGPELLVQFQDESVVDDSQLPKDRFSAERLKGVDSTLKIQPAELGDSAMYLCASSRDGTGELFFGEGSRLTVL.

The rearrangement links TRBV19 to TRBJ2-2; the match to TRBD1 covers 10 bases. V was pared by 3 bases and J by 0 bases, with 4 bases of the junction left unmatched. Germline V gives CDR1 LNHDA, CDR2 SQIVND (reference sequence). The CDR3 covers 17 residues. CDR3 nucleotide sequence: TGTGCCAGTAGTATGAAGACAGGGGGCCCGAACACCGGGGAGCTGTTTTTT. Translation: CASSMKTGGPNTGELFF.

This clonotype was counted ten times or more. The chain has TRBV6-1 and TRBJ1-5; weak D call: TRBD1 (5 bases). V lost 7 bases, J lost 10 bases, and 17 bases lay in between. Looked up from germline, CDR1 is MNHNS and CDR2 is SASEGT. This CDR3 comprises 13 residues. This CDR3 is CASKTVNLGPQHF. CDR3 nucleotide sequence: TGTGCCAGCAAGACAGTTAACTTGGGCCCCCAGCATTTT.

The chain combines TRBV6-2 or TRBV6-3 with TRBJ2-7; D not resolved. The CDR3 has 13 amino acids. CDR1 is MNHEY, CDR2 SVGEGT, per germline. Trimming stripped 4 bases from V and 0 bases from J, with 7 bases between. The CDR3 bases are TGTGCCAGCAGTTGGGGAATCTCCTACGAGCAGTACTTC. Translated, it gives CASSWGISYEQYF.

This clonotype was recorded at least ten times. The chain has TRBV7-2 and TRBJ1-1; D perhaps matches TRBD1 (5 bases). The ends were cut back, 7 bases at V and 4 bases at J, with 19 bases in the middle. CDR1 is SGHTA and CDR2 is FQGNSA in the germline V gene. The CDR3 sequence is 15 residues long. The CDR3 sequence: CASTWGGGSGTEAFF. Here the CDR3 DNA reads TGTGCCAGCACCTGGGGGGGGGGTAGTGGCACTGAAGCTTTCTTT.

The chain recombines TRBV2 with TRBJ2-2, with D uncertain. The germline gives CDR1 SNHLY, CDR2 FYNNEI. Trimming cost V 4 bases and J 6 bases, with 9 bases left between them. This CDR3 has 13 residues. CDR3 in DNA: TGTGCCAGCAGTGGTACAGAATCCGGGGAGCTGTTTTTT. It translates to CASSGTESGELFF.

The table lists this clonotype with many counts. The J gene is TRBJ1-4, the V gene TRBV11-2, with D maybe TRBD1 (5 bases). The germline CDR1 and CDR2 sequences are SGHAT and FQNNGV. CDR3 length: 15 residues. V was clipped by 5 bases and J by 2 bases, with 12 bases between them. Here the CDR3 DNA reads TGTGCCAGCAGCATCGCAGGGAATACTAATGAAAAACTGTTTTTT. It encodes CASSIAGNTNEKLFF.

This clonotype was observed at least ten times. The CDR3 protein is CASSVDSGGYTDTQYF. In DNA, the CDR3 is TGTGCCAGCAGCGTAGATAGCGGGGGGTACACAGATACGCAGTATTTT. The chain recombines TRBV9 with TRBJ2-3; 10 bases are shared with TRBD2. Per germline, CDR1 SGDLS and CDR2 YYNGEE. Trimming removed 0 bases from V and 2 bases from J; junction bases left unmatched: 3. CDR3 length: 16 residues.

There are a few counts of this clonotype. V gene TRBV28 combines with J gene TRBJ1-2; unclear D gene. V dropped 4 bases and J dropped 8 bases, with 17 bases sitting between them. The CDR3 covers 14 residues. From germline, CDR1 is MDHEN and CDR2 SYDVKM. CDR3 nucleotide sequence: TGTGCCAGCAGTTCCTCCGGGCCCTCGAGGGGCTACACCTTC. This encodes CASSSSGPSRGYTF.

This clonotype was seen a single time. At one end the junction does not follow the germline gene, possibly because of a read error. This sequence joins TRBV7-9 and TRBJ1-1; D unclear. Germline V gene sequence: CDR1 SEHNR, CDR2 FQNEAQ (reference sequence). The CDR3 is 14 amino acids. In DNA, the CDR3 is TGTGCCAGCAGCCGGACGCCAGAGAACAATGAAGCTTTCTTT. Amino acids: CASSRTPENNEAFF.

The table lists this clonotype with many counts. The rearrangement uses TRBV6-1 and TRBJ2-3; D possibly matches TRBD1 or TRBD2 (5 bases each). Trimming stripped 8 bases from V and 2 bases from J, with 17 bases between. There are 15 residues in the CDR3. Germline CDR1 is MNHNS and CDR2 is SASEGT. CDR3 sequence (DNA): TGTGCCAGCTCTTCCCGGGACGGCCTCACAGATACGCAGTATTTT. Translated, it gives CASSSRDGLTDTQYF.

By share of the sample, this clonotype is large. The chain joins TRBV24-1 to TRBJ1-2, with D perhaps TRBD1 (5 bases). CDR3 length equals 13 residues. With 9 bases removed from V and 4 bases from J, the gap between germline ends came to 14 bases. Germline CDR1 reads KGHDR; CDR2 reads SFDVKD. DNA of the CDR3: TGTGCCACCGGGGCCTTAGGAATCTATGGCTACACCTTC. It is translated as CATGALGIYGYTF.

The V gene is TRBV12-3 or TRBV12-4, the J gene TRBJ2-1; TRBD1 aligns across 8 bases. J gave up 5 bases and V 2 bases, and 8 bases lay outside the gene matches. This CDR3 is built from 16 residues. The CDR3, as DNA: TGTGCCAGCAGTTTATTGGGGGACAGGATCCACAATGAGCAGTTCTTC. Encoded protein: CASSLLGDRIHNEQFF.

This clonotype was seen at least ten times. The chain recombines TRBV27 with TRBJ2-1; 8 bases are shared with TRBD1. V lost 8 bases to trimming and J lost 4 bases; unmatched junction nucleotides: 7. CDR1 MNHEY and CDR2 SMNVEV come from the germline V gene (reference sequence). The CDR3 has 14 residues. In DNA form, the CDR3 reads TGTGCCAGCTCCAGGGGGCGGGATTACAATGAGCAGTTCTTC. It codes for CASSRGRDYNEQFF.

V gene TRBV5-1 combines with J gene TRBJ1-1, with D perhaps matching TRBD1 (5 bases). Germline V gives CDR1 SGHRS, CDR2 YFSETQ. The ends were cut back, 0 bases at V and 4 bases at J, with 13 bases in the middle. This CDR3 region has 15 residues. CDR3 DNA: TGCGCCAGCAGCTTGGAGGCGGGGCGAGCCACTGAAGCTTTCTTT. It codes for CASSLEAGRATEAFF.

This clonotype was seen at least ten times. The genes are TRBV10-3 and TRBJ2-7; TRBD2 matches 10 bases. The J segment lost 2 bases and the V segment lost 6 bases, leaving 4 bases of the junction unmatched. Germline V CDR1 and CDR2: ENHRY, SYGVKD. The CDR3 sequence is 14 residues long. This chain's CDR3 is CAIRGTSETYEQYF. CDR3 coding DNA: TGTGCCATCAGGGGGACTAGCGAGACCTACGAGCAGTACTTC.

The gene calls are TRBV19 and TRBJ2-7; 7 bases line up with TRBD1. Germline CDR1 and CDR2: LNHDA and SQIVND (reference sequence). The CDR3 is 21 amino acids. The V and J ends lost 4 bases and 3 bases, in that order; junction bases with no gene match: 27. The CDR3 DNA sequence: TGTGCCAGTAGTACAGATCATAGAAGGGGGCGAGGAACAAGGAGCTACTACGAGCAGTACTTC. It codes for CASSTDHRRGRGTRSYYEQYF. The complete variable domain, with remaining parts taken from reference TRBV19 and TRBJ2-7, reads DGGITQSPKYLFRKEGQNVTLSCEQNLNHDAMYWYRQDPGQGLRLIYYSQIVNDFQKGDIAEGYSVSREKKESFPLTVTSAQKNPTAFYLCASSTDHRRGRGTRSYYEQYFGPGTRLTVT.

This clonotype occurred once. The rearrangement joins TRBV12-3 or TRBV12-4 to TRBJ2-2; D is ambiguous. The CDR3 loop spans 15 amino acids. V was pared by 6 bases and J by 3 bases, with 14 bases between. CDR3 protein: CASRPLSSYTGELFF. The CDR3 coding sequence is TGTGCCAGCAGGCCTCTCTCTTCCTACACCGGGGAGCTGTTTTTT.

To note about this clonotype: A single base separates this from a much larger clone, so it may be a read error. The chain carries TRBV6-4 and TRBJ2-2, with D tentatively TRBD1 (5 bases). Trimming shortened V by 6 bases and J by 8 bases, and 16 bases separated the two germline ends. The CDR3 contains 14 residues. The V gene's germline CDR1 is MRHNA and CDR2 SNTAGT. CDR3 in DNA: TGTGCCAGCAGGCGAGTGGGGCGCGGAGGGGAGCTGTTTTTT. Encoded protein: CASRRVGRGGELFF.

Comment on this clonotype: A single base is all that separates this from a far larger clone, so a read error is likely. The J gene is TRBJ2-1, the V gene TRBV29-1; TRBD1 might be the D (5 bases). This CDR3 contains 11 residues. Germline CDR1 reads SQVTM; CDR2 reads ANQGSEA. V lost 6 bases to trimming and J lost 10 bases, with 13 bases between them. This chain's CDR3 is CSVQGTHEQFF. The CDR3 DNA sequence: TGCAGCGTGCAGGGTACCCACGAGCAGTTCTTC.

There are many counts of this clonotype. V gene TRBV18 combines with J gene TRBJ1-3; D call uncertain. Looked up from germline, CDR1 is KGHSH and CDR2 is LQKENI. V was shortened by 1 base and J by 0 bases, with 13 bases between the two germline ends. CDR3 length equals 17 residues. The CDR3 loop reads CASSPQPGGLSGNTIYF. The CDR3 DNA follows: TGTGCCAGCTCACCACAGCCCGGAGGGCTCTCTGGAAACACCATATATTTT.

Remarks on this clonotype: The conserved phenylalanine or tryptophan is not found at the CDR3 terminus, so this likely reflects a read error. V gene TRBV2 combines with J gene TRBJ1-2, with a possible D match to TRBD1 (5 bases). This CDR3 contains 13 residues. Germline values: CDR1 SNHLY, CDR2 FYNNEI. This chain's CDR3 is CASRSQGSYGYTL. CDR3 nucleotide sequence: TGTGCAAGCAGAAGTCAGGGTTCCTATGGCTACACCCTC.

This clonotype was recorded many times. The chain employs TRBV28 and TRBJ1-5; 11 bases line up with TRBD1. J was trimmed by 6 bases and V by 5 bases; bases with no gene match: 15. Germline CDR1 and CDR2: MDHEN and SYDVKM. The CDR3 is 18 amino acids. Here the CDR3 reads CASSLWNPGTGGSQPQHF. The CDR3, as DNA: TGTGCCAGCAGTCTTTGGAATCCCGGGACAGGGGGGTCTCAGCCCCAGCATTTT.

This clonotype is labeled medium-sized. V and J are TRBV4-1 and TRBJ1-2; 11 bases are shared with TRBD1. The CDR3 totals 15 residues. In germline, CDR1 is MGHRA, CDR2 YSYEKL. The trim removed 3 bases at V and 6 bases at J, leaving 6 bases unmatched. The chain's CDR3 is CASSHTVGQGDGYTF. DNA for the CDR3: TGCGCCAGCAGCCATACGGTGGGACAGGGGGATGGCTACACCTTC.

This clonotype was observed many times. The chain links TRBV29-1 to TRBJ2-3, with 8 bases that match TRBD2. V was pared by 7 bases and J by 9 bases, with 6 bases of the junction left unmatched. Germline V gene lookup returns CDR1 SQVTM and CDR2 ANQGSEA. CDR3 length: 11 amino acids. DNA of the CDR3: TGCAGCGCCGCCCGGGAGGGGACGCAGTATTTT. Residues: CSAAREGTQYF.

This clonotype was seen many times. The CDR3 DNA is TGTGCCAGCAGTTTTGTCGGGGGCGCTAATTTGGCTTTCTTT. Residues: CASSFVGGANLAFF. The chain is built from TRBV28 and TRBJ1-1; D possibly corresponds to TRBD1 (6 bases). The germline V and J ends were trimmed by 3 bases and 11 bases, with 19 bases remaining between them. The CDR3 sequence is 14 residues long. CDR1 MDHEN and CDR2 SYDVKM come from the germline V gene. The full variable domain, its missing parts supplied by reference TRBV28 and TRBJ1-1, is DVKVTQSSRYLVKRTGEKVFLECVQDMDHENMFWYRQDPGLGLRLIYFSYDVKMKEKGDIPEGYSVSREKKERFSLILESASTNQTSMYLCASSFVGGANLAFFGQGTRLTVV.

The chain combines TRBV4-1 with TRBJ1-2; TRBD1 matches 7 bases. The germline V gene has CDR1 MGHRA and CDR2 YSYEKL. After removal of 3 bases from V and 6 bases from J, the junction contained 4 bases not matched to a gene. CDR3 length: 13 residues. CDR3 nucleotide sequence: TGCGCCAGCAGCCAGACCAGGGGGAATGGCTACACCTTC. This gives the protein CASSQTRGNGYTF.

The chain employs TRBV7-9 and TRBJ2-1; 10 positions agree with TRBD2. V dropped 6 bases and J dropped 6; count of bases not matched to a gene: 5. The germline gives CDR1 SEHNR, CDR2 FQNEAQ (reference sequence). This CDR3 region has 14 residues. The CDR3 region is CASSSAGGLNEQFF. The CDR3 DNA reads TGTGCCAGCAGTTCAGCGGGGGGGCTCAATGAGCAGTTCTTC. The whole variable domain, remainder taken from reference TRBV7-9 and TRBJ2-1, is DTGVSQNPRHKITKRGQNVTFRCDPISEHNRLYWYRQTLGQGPEFLTYFQNEAQLEKSRLLSDRFSAERPKGSFSTLEIQRTEQGDSAMYLCASSSAGGLNEQFFGPGTRLTVL.

The V gene is TRBV28, the J gene TRBJ2-7; 9 nucleotides align to TRBD2. The germline V gene has CDR1 MDHEN and CDR2 SYDVKM. V dropped 10 bases and J dropped 3; count of bases not matched to a gene: 13. The CDR3 totals 15 residues. CDR3 region: CATMVGGRASYEQYF. The CDR3 region has the DNA TGTGCCACCATGGTCGGCGGGAGGGCGAGCTACGAGCAGTACTTC.